Shown below are 25 T cell receptor beta chains from a single sample sequenced in a study of blood T cells in healthy people across ages. A sample-barcoded 5' primer and a J-beta primer mix were used in a second PCR of roughly 7 to 11 cycles. TCRdb re-analysed the 5' RACE reads in MiXCR, keeping a single row per CDR3 protein. Of more than 450,000 distinct CDR3 sequences in the sample, roughly a quarter were seen once. These data also formed part of another study, on T cells of mothers and their children.

Sequencing was done on a sample of blood. The receptors derive from a boy between 2 and 10 years old in good health.

This CDR3 reads CASSNSQNYEQYF. CDR3 coding DNA: TGTGCCAGCAGTAATTCGCAGAACTACGAGCAGTACTTC. The J gene is TRBJ2-7, the V gene TRBV27; D uncertain. The CDR3 contains 13 residues. V lost 5 bases, J lost 3 bases, and 11 bases lay in between. Germline V gene data show CDR1 as MNHEY and CDR2 as SMNVEV (reference sequence).

A few counts support this clonotype. At one boundary the junction diverges from the germline segment, which might be a read error. CDR3 nucleotide sequence: TGTGCCAGCAGCGTAGGTAATAGCGGGAGCACAGATACGCGGTATTTT. Its translation is CASSVGNSGSTDTRYF. The rearrangement joins TRBV9 to TRBJ2-3; 9 bases are a match to TRBD2. The CDR3 covers 16 residues. Germline CDR1 SGDLS, CDR2 YYNGEE. Full variable domain (missing parts from reference TRBV9 and TRBJ2-3): DSGVTQTPKHLITATGQRVTLRCSPRSGDLSVYWYQQSLDQGLQFLIQYYNGEERAKGNILERFSAQQFPDLHSELNLSSLELGDSALYFCASSVGNSGSTDTRYFGPGTRLTVL.

CDR3 sequence reads: CAIRNRPEDNEQFF. For the CDR3, the DNA is TGTGCCATCAGGAACCGGCCCGAGGACAATGAGCAGTTCTTC. The chain is built from TRBV10-3 and TRBJ2-1; D unresolved. Trimming stripped 6 bases from V and 5 bases from J, with 14 bases between. There are 14 residues in the CDR3. Per the germline V gene, CDR1 is ENHRY and CDR2 is SYGVKD.

The chain is built from TRBV7-6 and TRBJ1-2, with a tentative D call TRBD1 (6 bases). CDR1 SGHVS and CDR2 FNYEAQ come from the germline V gene. Trimming removed 5 bases from V and 4 bases from J, with 14 bases in between. This CDR3 comprises 14 residues. CDR3 sequence reads: CASSAATGSYGYTF. The CDR3 coding sequence is TGTGCCAGCAGCGCAGCGACAGGCTCCTATGGCTACACCTTC.

The chain uses TRBV7-2 and TRBJ2-5; D is undetermined. The DNA end is a closer match to TRBJ2-7, so the J assignment may be wrong. CDR1 and CDR2 from the germline V gene are SGHTA and FQGNSA. The CDR3 totals 13 residues. CDR3 protein: CASSLFITYEQYF. CDR3 DNA: TGTGCCAGCAGCTTATTCATTACGTACGAGCAGTACTTC.

This sequence joins TRBV11-3 and TRBJ2-3; D is ambiguous. Germline V gene sequence: CDR1 SGHNT, CDR2 YENEEA. The V and J ends lost 5 bases and 2 bases respectively, with 11 bases between them. The length of the CDR3 is 14 residues. CDR3 amino acids: CASSPLSITDTQYF. The CDR3 DNA follows: TGTGCCAGCAGCCCCCTCTCCATCACAGATACGCAGTATTTT. Filled out from reference TRBV11-3 and TRBJ2-3, the complete variable domain reads EAGVVQSPRYKIIEKKQPVAFWCNPISGHNTLYWYLQNLGQGPELLIRYENEEAVDDSQLPKDRFSAERLKGVDSTLKIQPAELGDSAVYLCASSPLSITDTQYFGPGTRLTVL.

This clonotype was found many times. The chain carries TRBV2 and TRBJ2-3, with D uncertain. Between the trimmed V and J ends, which lost 2 bases and 7 bases, there was a span of 7 bases. This CDR3 is 12 amino acids long. Per the germline V gene, CDR1 is SNHLY and CDR2 is FYNNEI. The CDR3, as DNA: TGTGCCAGCAGTGAACTCGGCCATACGCAGTATTTT. Translating gives CASSELGHTQYF.

This clonotype has more than one count but fewer than ten. The chain combines TRBV7-9 with TRBJ2-4, with D perhaps TRBD2 (6 bases). The ends were cut back, 5 bases at V and 8 bases at J, with 16 bases in the middle. The germline V gene has CDR1 SEHNR and CDR2 FQNEAQ (reference sequence). This CDR3 has 14 amino acids. In DNA, the CDR3 is TGTGCCAGCAGCATGTCGGGACTCGAAGACATTCAGTACTTC. Translated, it gives CASSMSGLEDIQYF. Full variable domain (remainder filled in from reference TRBV7-9 and TRBJ2-4): DTGVSQNPRHKITKRGQNVTFRCDPISEHNRLYWYRQTLGQGPEFLTYFQNEAQLEKSRLLSDRFSAERPKGSFSTLEIQRTEQGDSAMYLCASSMSGLEDIQYFGAGTRLSVL.

The chain employs TRBV5-1 and TRBJ2-5; D possibly corresponds to TRBD2 (7 bases). V lost 5 bases and J lost 3, with 23 bases in between. Germline CDR1 is SGHRS and CDR2 is YFSETQ. The length of the CDR3 is 17 residues. The CDR3 protein is CASSLPNEGGREETQYF. The CDR3 DNA reads as TGCGCCAGCAGTTTACCCAACGAGGGGGGGCGCGAAGAGACCCAGTACTTC.

The sample holds one count of this clonotype. The chain links TRBV6-5 to TRBJ2-5; no definite D call. V was shortened by 2 bases and J by 13 bases, with 20 bases between the two germline ends. Germline V gene lookup returns CDR1 MNHEY and CDR2 SVGAGI. This CDR3 is built from 14 residues. As DNA, the CDR3 is TGTGCCAGCAGTTACCGTTTGGAAGTTGGCGAGCTGTACTTC. Translating gives CASSYRLEVGELYF.

Regarding this clonotype: A single base separates this from a much larger clone, so it may be a read error. The CDR3 sequence is CASSLGLDKETQYF. CDR3 DNA sequence: TGCGCCAGCAGCTTGGGACTAGATAAAGAGACCCAGTACTTC. This chain uses TRBV5-1 with TRBJ2-5; tentatively, D is TRBD2 (6 bases). The CDR3 runs to 14 residues. Germline CDR1 reads SGHRS; CDR2 reads YFSETQ. V lost 0 bases to trimming and J lost 3 bases, with 9 bases between them.

The genes are TRBV6-5 and TRBJ2-5; 9 nucleotides align to TRBD2. V shed 0 bases, J shed 5 bases, and the junction held 1 base outside the gene matches. Germline CDR1 MNHEY, CDR2 SVGAGI. The CDR3 is 14 residues long. In nucleotides, the CDR3 is TGTGCCAGCAGTTACTCCGGACTAGCGGAGACCCAGTACTTC. The encoded protein is CASSYSGLAETQYF.

There are a few counts of this clonotype. The rearrangement links TRBV6-1 to TRBJ2-1; D unresolved. The J call is uncertain, as TRBJ2-7 better fits the DNA end. The length of the CDR3 is 12 residues. Per the germline V gene, CDR1 is MNHNS and CDR2 is SASEGT. The CDR3 loop is CASRHGSYEQYF. The CDR3 bases are TGTGCCAGCAGACACGGCTCCTACGAGCAGTACTTC.

This clonotype was seen a few times. The junction differs from germline at one of its ends, possibly a read error. The V gene is TRBV14, the J gene TRBJ2-5; 9 nucleotides agree with TRBD1. The end of the DNA fits TRBJ2-1 better, so the J call may be wrong. This CDR3 is built from 17 residues. CDR1 is SGHDN and CDR2 is FVKESK in the germline V gene. The CDR3 DNA reads as TGTGCCGGCAGCCAGGACCTACTCCGGGACAGGGAGGGTGAGCAGTTCTTC. It encodes CAGSQDLLRDREGEQFF.

This clonotype was seen many times. The chain joins TRBV7-9 to TRBJ2-6; 12 nucleotides align to TRBD2. With 5 bases clipped from V and 0 bases from J, the junction kept 8 bases outside the gene matches. CDR3 length: 19 residues. Germline assignment: CDR1 SEHNR and CDR2 FQNEAQ (reference sequence). CDR3 coding DNA: TGTGCCAGCAGCACCGCGACTAGCGGGAGCGCCTCTGGGGCCAACGTCCTGACTTTC. This sequence encodes CASSTATSGSASGANVLTF.

This chain uses TRBV7-6 with TRBJ2-1, with D possibly TRBD2 on 6 matching bases. CDR3 size: 15 residues. Per germline, CDR1 SGHVS and CDR2 FNYEAQ. The germline V and J ends were trimmed by 5 bases and 5 bases, with 16 bases remaining between them. The CDR3 DNA follows: TGTGCCAGCAGCGTGGCTGGGACTCCGGACAATGAGCAGTTCTTC. Protein: CASSVAGTPDNEQFF.

The chain employs TRBV12-3 or TRBV12-4 and TRBJ1-3; perhaps TRBD1 as D (5 bases). The CDR3 runs to 14 residues. With 4 bases removed from V and 2 bases from J, the gap between germline ends came to 9 bases. The CDR3 is CASSSEGTGNTIYF. CDR3 in DNA: TGTGCCAGCAGTTCGGAGGGGACTGGAAACACCATATATTTT.

Only a few counts were recorded for this clonotype. The CDR3: CASSFYGTGGKTQYF. CDR3 sequence (DNA): TGTGCCAGCAGTTTCTACGGGACAGGGGGGAAGACCCAGTACTTC. The chain carries TRBV28 and TRBJ2-5; 11 positions agree with TRBD1. CDR1 and CDR2 from the germline V gene are MDHEN and SYDVKM. This CDR3 is built from 15 residues. V lost 3 bases, J lost 6 bases, and 6 bases stayed unmatched.

CDR3 sequence (DNA): TGTGCCAGCAGTTGCCCCGACAGGCCTGAAGCTTTCTTT. Protein sequence: CASSCPDRPEAFF. The gene calls are TRBV6-5 and TRBJ1-1, with D tentatively TRBD1 (6 bases). With 4 bases removed from V and 6 bases from J, the gap between germline ends came to 12 bases. CDR1 MNHEY and CDR2 SVGAGI come from the germline V gene. This CDR3 comprises 13 residues.

The chain is built from TRBV12-5 and TRBJ2-2; no definite D call. Germline V gives CDR1 LGHNT, CDR2 FRNRAP. CDR3 length: 12 residues. V was trimmed by 5 bases and J by 7 bases, leaving 8 bases between them. CDR3 nucleotide sequence: TGTGCTAGTGGTAGGGTGAGCGGGGAGCTGTTTTTT. Protein product: CASGRVSGELFF.

The V gene is TRBV10-2, the J gene TRBJ2-7, with D possibly matching TRBD1 (5 bases). Deletions cut 4 bases from V and 7 bases from J, with 14 bases between. This CDR3 region has 13 residues. The germline CDR1 and CDR2 sequences are WSHSY and SAAADI. This chain's CDR3 is CASSGGGLVEQYF. CDR3 DNA sequence: TGCGCCAGCAGTGGGGGCGGATTAGTGGAGCAGTACTTC.

This clonotype was found a few times. In nucleotides, the CDR3 is TGCGCCAGCAGCCAAGGGCCGACGGGGAGGGCGAACACCGGGGAGCTGTTTTTT. Translated, it gives CASSQGPTGRANTGELFF. The rearrangement uses TRBV4-3 and TRBJ2-2, with TRBD2 matching over 7 bases. Germline V gene sequence: CDR1 LGHNA, CDR2 YSLEER. J was trimmed by 0 bases and V by 1 base; bases with no gene match: 8. This CDR3 region has 18 residues.

This chain connects TRBV12-3 or TRBV12-4 to TRBJ1-2; D is uncertain. The CDR3 is 13 amino acids. V was clipped by 7 bases and J by 6 bases, with 15 bases between them. The CDR3 nucleotides are TGTGCCAGCACACCGCCGGGTCGTCATGGCTACACCTTC. This translates into CASTPPGRHGYTF.

This clonotype was observed a few times. The chain carries TRBV30 and TRBJ1-2, with 9 bases that match TRBD1. The CDR3 extends over 15 amino acids. V lost 2 bases, J lost 1 base, and 5 bases stayed unmatched. Germline V CDR1 and CDR2: GTSNPN, SVGIG (reference sequence). CDR3 bases: TGTGCCTGGAGTTGGGGACAGGGAATTAACTATGGCTACACCTTC. It specifies CAWSWGQGINYGYTF.

This clonotype occurred a few times. In DNA form, the CDR3 reads TGTGCCACCAGCAGATCTCCCTCGGGCCAAGCACCATACGAGCAGTACTTC. Protein sequence: CATSRSPSGQAPYEQYF. The chain links TRBV15 to TRBJ2-7; D is uncertain. This CDR3 spans 17 amino acids. The germline V gene encodes CDR1 LNHNV and CDR2 YYDKDF (reference sequence). V was shortened by 2 bases and J by 4 bases, with 21 bases between the two germline ends.